This TCR beta chain was sequenced in a study of T cell repertoires in cytomegalovirus infection. Study-wide context: CMV infection plus the matching HLA type was flagged by public TCR beta signatures. Findings and limits, study-wide: Ex vivo responses were dominated by HLA-C-restricted CMV-specific TCR beta clonotypes. Carriage of CMV together with the relevant HLA was identifiable through cumulative public TCR beta family frequency.

TCRdb fed the reads into MiXCR, producing one record per CDR3 protein. There are about 140,000 distinct CDR3 sequences in the sample; approximately 5.9% occur only once, and more than 15% lies in the top ten. This clonotype was detected ten times or more. Its antigen is still unknown. Sequenced input: PBMCs. This TCR came from a human donor in good health (CMV status not recorded). Some clones in this sample may be carry-over from other donors' samples.

The CDR3 is CASSADRGGLFYQPQHF. The CDR3 region has the DNA TGTGCCAGCAGCGCTGACAGAGGAGGGCTATTTTATCAGCCCCAGCATTTT. The V gene is TRBV7-2, the J gene TRBJ1-5; TRBD1 is a possible D gene (5 bases). Per the germline V gene, CDR1 is SGHTA and CDR2 is FQGNSA. The CDR3 contains 17 residues. Trimming removed 5 bases from V and 5 bases from J, with 22 bases in between. Full variable domain (missing parts from reference TRBV7-2 and TRBJ1-5): GAGVSQSPSNKVTEKGKDVELRCDPISGHTALYWYRQSLGQGLEFLIYFQGNSAPDKSGLPSDRFSAERTGGSVSTLTIQRTQQEDSAVYLCASSADRGGLFYQPQHFGDGTRLSIL.